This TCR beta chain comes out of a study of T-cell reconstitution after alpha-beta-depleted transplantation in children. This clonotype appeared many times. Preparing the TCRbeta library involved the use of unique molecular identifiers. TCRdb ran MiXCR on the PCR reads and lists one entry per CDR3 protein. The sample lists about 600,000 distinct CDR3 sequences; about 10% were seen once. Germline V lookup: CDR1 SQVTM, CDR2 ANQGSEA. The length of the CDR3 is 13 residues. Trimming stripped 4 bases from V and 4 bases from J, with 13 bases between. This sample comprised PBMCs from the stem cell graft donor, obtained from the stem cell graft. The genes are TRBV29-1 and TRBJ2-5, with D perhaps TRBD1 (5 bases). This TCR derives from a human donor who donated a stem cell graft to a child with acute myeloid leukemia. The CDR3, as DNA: TGCAGCGTTGCCAGGGTCGTAGGAGAGACCCAGTACTTC. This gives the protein CSVARVVGETQYF. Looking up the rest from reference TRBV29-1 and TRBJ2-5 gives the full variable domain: SAVISQKPSRDICQRGTSLTIQCQVDSQVTMMFWYRQQPGQSLTLIATANQGSEATYESGFVIDKFPISRPNLTFSTLTVSNMSPEDSSIYLCSVARVVGETQYFGPGTRLLVL.